This TCR beta chain was obtained from a study of T-cell memory formation after mild COVID-19. A single record per CDR3 protein comes from TCRdb applying MiXCR to the 5' RACE reads. The table lists about 340,000 distinct CDR3 sequences, 10% to 15% of them singletons. The length of the CDR3 is 19 residues. Germline CDR1 and CDR2: SGDLS and YYNGEE. The junction had 16 bases not matched to a gene; V was cut back by 4 bases and J by 0 bases. Regarding the study as a whole: Clones contracting across day 15 to 85 had a balanced CD4/CD8 profile; later expanding clones leaned CD4+.

As to this clonotype: Its matching antigen is unknown.

Material for sequencing was PBMCs or a T cell subset sorted from them (not recorded which). This clonotype was sampled from a man between 18 and 35 years old who had mild COVID-19 (a few samples of this study predate the infection). Cell type and time point are not known. This rearrangement joins TRBV9 to TRBJ2-3; 8 bases map to TRBD2. The CDR3 protein is CASSPSWVAGSPSTDTQYF. In nucleotides, the CDR3 is TGTGCCAGCAGCCCCTCTTGGGTAGCGGGGAGCCCTAGCACAGATACGCAGTATTTT.